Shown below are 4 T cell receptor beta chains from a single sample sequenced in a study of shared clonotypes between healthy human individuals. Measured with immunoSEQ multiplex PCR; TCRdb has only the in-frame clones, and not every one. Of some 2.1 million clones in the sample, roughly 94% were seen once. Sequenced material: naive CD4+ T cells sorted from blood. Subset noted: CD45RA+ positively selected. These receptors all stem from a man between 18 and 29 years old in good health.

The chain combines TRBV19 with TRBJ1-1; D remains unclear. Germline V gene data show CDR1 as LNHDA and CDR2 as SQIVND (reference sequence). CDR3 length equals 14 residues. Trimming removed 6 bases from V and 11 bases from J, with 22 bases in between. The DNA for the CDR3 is TGTGCCAGTAGCAACTCTCCGGGTTTTGGACCGGCTTTCTTT. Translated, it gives CASSNSPGFGPAFF.

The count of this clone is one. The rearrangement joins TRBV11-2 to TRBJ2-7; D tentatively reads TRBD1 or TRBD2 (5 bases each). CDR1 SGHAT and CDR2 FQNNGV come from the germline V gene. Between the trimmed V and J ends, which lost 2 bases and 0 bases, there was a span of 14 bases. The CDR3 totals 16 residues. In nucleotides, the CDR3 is TGTGCCAGCAGCTTATGGAATCGGGGCAGCTCCTACGAGCAGTACTTC. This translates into CASSLWNRGSSYEQYF.

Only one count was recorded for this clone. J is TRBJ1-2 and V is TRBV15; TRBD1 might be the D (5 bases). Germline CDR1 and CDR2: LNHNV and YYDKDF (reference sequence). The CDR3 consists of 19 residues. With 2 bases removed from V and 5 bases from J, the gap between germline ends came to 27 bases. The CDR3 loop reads CATSRPYTGTPNLEYGYTF. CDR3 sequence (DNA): TGTGCCACCAGCAGACCCTACACCGGGACCCCAAACCTTGAGTATGGCTACACCTTC.

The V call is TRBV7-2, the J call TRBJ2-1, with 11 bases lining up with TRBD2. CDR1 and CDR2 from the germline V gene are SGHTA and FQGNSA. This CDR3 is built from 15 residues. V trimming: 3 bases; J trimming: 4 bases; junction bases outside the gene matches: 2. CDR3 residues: CASSFVAGGYNEQFF. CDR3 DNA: TGTGCCAGCAGCTTCGTAGCGGGAGGGTACAATGAGCAGTTCTTC.